These 8 T cell receptor beta chains share one sample of origin, sequenced in a study of blood T cells in healthy people across ages. Primers used in a second PCR of roughly 6 to 12 cycles were a sample-barcoded 5' primer and a J-beta primer mix. Using its own MiXCR run on the 5' RACE reads, TCRdb lists one record per CDR3 protein. The data contain 1.5 million or so distinct CDR3 sequences, 42% of them singletons. Sequencing was done on a sample of blood. The receptors were gathered from a woman aged 18-35 years in good health.

The chain employs TRBV27 and TRBJ1-2, with TRBD1 as a possible D gene (5 bases). Trimming took 6 bases from V and 4 from J, leaving 12 bases between them. The CDR3 has 13 amino acids. From germline, CDR1 is MNHEY and CDR2 SMNVEV (reference sequence). The CDR3 bases are TGTGCCAGCAGAATCGGGGCCGCCTATGGCTACACCTTC. It codes for CASRIGAAYGYTF.

The chain joins TRBV12-3 or TRBV12-4 to TRBJ2-3, with 11 bases aligning to TRBD2. This CDR3 is built from 15 residues. With 3 bases clipped from V and 5 bases from J, the junction kept 4 bases outside the gene matches. In nucleotides, the CDR3 is TGTGCCAGCAGTTTTCCGACTAGCGGGGTAGATACGCAGTATTTT. Its protein is CASSFPTSGVDTQYF.

This clonotype appeared a few times. The chain uses TRBV7-9 and TRBJ2-7; 9 bases fit TRBD2. CDR1 and CDR2 from the germline V gene are SEHNR and FQNEAQ (reference sequence). CDR3 size: 15 residues. Germline trimming cut 5 bases from V and 5 bases from J; bases unmatched to any gene: 10. CDR3 coding DNA: TGTGCCAGCAGCCACCGTCTAGCGGGATGGAACGAGCAGTACTTC. This sequence encodes CASSHRLAGWNEQYF.

The chain uses TRBV29-1 and TRBJ2-3; D is ambiguous. Germline V lookup: CDR1 SQVTM, CDR2 ANQGSEA. This CDR3 spans 11 amino acids. The germline V and J ends were trimmed by 6 bases and 2 bases, with 6 bases remaining between them. The CDR3 reads CSVKSTDTQYF. CDR3 DNA: TGCAGCGTGAAGTCCACAGATACGCAGTATTTT.

V usage is TRBV20-1 and J usage is TRBJ2-2; TRBD2 agrees at 9 bases. Germline CDR1 and CDR2: DFQATT and SNEGSKA (reference sequence). CDR3 length equals 14 residues. V shed 3 bases, J shed 9 bases, and the junction held 8 bases outside the gene matches. The CDR3 bases are TGCAGTGCTAGTGGCCTAGCGGGACTCCGGGAGCTGTTTTTT. Protein: CSASGLAGLRELFF.

The chain uses TRBV7-9 and TRBJ2-7; TRBD1 or TRBD2 may be the D gene (5 bases each). The end of the DNA fits TRBJ2-5 better, so the J call may be wrong. This CDR3 contains 17 residues. Germline CDR1 SEHNR, CDR2 FQNEAQ (reference sequence). The CDR3 loop reads CASSFSTGGASKETQYF. The CDR3 DNA follows: TGTGCCAGCAGCTTCTCGACGGGTGGGGCTAGCAAAGAGACCCAGTACTTC.

CDR3 nucleotide sequence: TGCGCCAGCAGCTCCTTGCCAGGACCCATGAACACTGAAGCTTTCTTT. As protein: CASSSLPGPMNTEAFF. J is TRBJ1-1 and V is TRBV5-1; D gene unclear. CDR3 size: 16 residues. CDR1 and CDR2 from the germline V gene are SGHRS and YFSETQ. V lost 3 bases and J 0 bases, leaving 15 bases between the germline ends.

The chain has TRBV6-5 and TRBJ2-3; 7 bases line up with TRBD2. V gave up 11 bases and J gave up 4 bases; unmatched junction bases: 15. The CDR3 consists of 15 residues. In germline, CDR1 is MNHEY, CDR2 SVGAGI. The DNA for the CDR3 is TGTGCCGGCATCCGAACGGGCGGGAGTGCAGATACGCAGTATTTT. Translating it yields CAGIRTGGSADTQYF.